The rows below give T cell receptor beta chains drawn from one sample of a study of T cell repertoires and HLA-DP antigens. Antigens of these TCRs are unknown. The repertoire was sequenced with immunoSEQ multiplex PCR; TCRdb's copy has only in-frame clones and lacks some. The table shows fewer than 75,000 clones, with around 77% occurring only once. Specimen: CD4+ T cells from PBMCs. These receptors all come from a man in his sixties in good health and CMV-seronegative. Each CDR3 is given with its conserved first and last residue. The order of the fields is J gene, V gene, clone size, D gene, CDR3 DNA, CDR3 protein. D genes are given only for firm matches. A row's size may be missing; if present it is once, few, many or a size class.

J: TRBJ2-5
V: TRBV11-2
size: -
D: -
DNA: TGTGCCAGCAGCCTCCCTACGCTCCAAGAGACCCAGTACTTC
CDR3: CASSLPTLQETQYF

J: TRBJ1-5
V: TRBV7-2
size: -
D: TRBD1
DNA: TGTGCCAGCAGCTTAGCGGTCGGACAGGTCAATCAGCCCCAGCATTTT
CDR3: CASSLAVGQVNQPQHF

J: TRBJ1-2
V: TRBV4-3
size: -
D: -
DNA: TGCGCCAGCAGCCTCATAGAGGGGTCTGGCTACACCTTC
CDR3: CASSLIEGSGYTF

J: TRBJ1-1
V: TRBV18
size: -
D: -
DNA: TGTGCCAGCTCACCGGGACAAGGCACTGAAGCTTTCTTT
CDR3: CASSPGQGTEAFF

J: TRBJ1-1
V: TRBV4-2
size: -
D: -
DNA: TGTGCCAGCAGCCAAGAGGGAGCGAACACTGAAGCTTTCTTT
CDR3: CASSQEGANTEAFF

J: TRBJ2-7
V: TRBV28
size: -
D: -
DNA: TGTGCCACCACCAGAGGGGTCTCCTACGAGCAGTACTTC
CDR3: CATTRGVSYEQYF

J: TRBJ2-2
V: TRBV6-4
size: -
D: -
DNA: TGTGCCACCCCGGGATCGGGGACCGGGGAGCTGTTTTTT
CDR3: CATPGSGTGELFF

J: TRBJ1-4
V: TRBV6-1
size: -
D: -
DNA: TGTGCCAGCAGTCCCGCGATGAAACTGTTTTTT
CDR3: CASSPAMKLFF

J: TRBJ1-2
V: TRBV19
size: -
D: -
DNA: TGTGCCAGTAGTATCGAACAGCACTATGGCTACACCTTC
CDR3: CASSIEQHYGYTF

J: TRBJ1-1
V: TRBV30
size: few
D: -
DNA: TGTGCCTGGAGTGTAGTGAGGAGACAGATCAACACTGAAGCTTTCTTT
CDR3: CAWSVVRRQINTEAFF

J: TRBJ1-1
V: TRBV7-2
size: -
D: -
DNA: TGTGCCAGCAGCTCGACAGCCTCCCACACTGAAGCTTTCTTT
CDR3: CASSSTASHTEAFF

J: TRBJ1-6
V: TRBV4-3
size: few
D: -
DNA: TGCGCCAGCAGCCAAGACCATGGATCACCCCTCCACTTT
CDR3: CASSQDHGSPLHF

J: TRBJ1-4
V: TRBV18
size: -
D: -
DNA: TGTGCCAGCTCACGGGCGAATAATGAAAAACTGTTTTTT
CDR3: CASSRANNEKLFF

J: TRBJ2-3
V: TRBV5-6
size: -
D: -
DNA: TGTGCCAGCAGGGACAGCGGCCAAACGCCTCATACGCAGTATTTT
CDR3: CASRDSGQTPHTQYF

J: TRBJ2-3
V: TRBV2
size: -
D: -
DNA: TGTGCCAGCAGTGAAGAGCAGCGGGGCACAGATACGCAGTATTTT
CDR3: CASSEEQRGTDTQYF

J: TRBJ1-3
V: TRBV15
size: -
D: -
DNA: TGTGCCACCAGCAGAGGGGCAGACAGGACCATATATTTT
CDR3: CATSRGADRTIYF

J: TRBJ2-3
V: TRBV19
size: -
D: -
DNA: TGTGCCAGTAGTGAGGGACCACGCACAGATACGCAGTATTTT
CDR3: CASSEGPRTDTQYF

J: TRBJ1-4
V: TRBV10-3
size: -
D: TRBD1
DNA: TGTGCCATCAGGCTCGACGACAGGGCTAATGAAAAACTGTTTTTT
CDR3: CAIRLDDRANEKLFF

J: TRBJ2-1
V: TRBV4-1
size: -
D: TRBD2
DNA: TGCGCCAGCAGCCAACTGTCTAGCGGGTACAATGAGCAGTTCTTC
CDR3: CASSQLSSGYNEQFF

J: TRBJ2-3
V: TRBV7-2
size: -
D: -
DNA: TGTGCCAGCAGCCCGGGGGCTAGCCCTACAGATACGCAGTATTTT
CDR3: CASSPGASPTDTQYF

J: TRBJ1-3
V: TRBV9
size: -
D: -
DNA: TGTGCCAGCAGCCTCCGGGGTGGGGACGGAAACACCATATATTTT
CDR3: CASSLRGGDGNTIYF

J: TRBJ2-2
V: TRBV14
size: -
D: -
DNA: TGTGCCAGCAGCCCGGGGGCGAGACGGCTGTTTTTT
CDR3: CASSPGARRLFF

J: TRBJ2-3
V: TRBV10-3
size: -
D: -
DNA: TGTGCCATCAGTGAGTCATTTGGGGGCCAGCTGGACACAGATACGCAGTATTTT
CDR3: CAISESFGGQLDTDTQYF

J: TRBJ2-5
V: TRBV4-1
size: -
D: -
DNA: TGCGCCAGCAGCCAGGGTCAAGGGACCAGCGTTTTCGAGACCCAGTACTTC
CDR3: CASSQGQGTSVFETQYF

J: TRBJ2-1
V: TRBV5-4
size: -
D: -
DNA: TGTGCCAGCAGCTCCCCCGGGACAAACAATGAGCAGTTCTTC
CDR3: CASSSPGTNNEQFF

J: TRBJ1-1
V: TRBV4-3
size: -
D: -
DNA: TGCGCCAGCAGTCATACAGGGAGTGAGGGAGCTTTCTTT
CDR3: CASSHTGSEGAFF

J: TRBJ2-3
V: TRBV4-1
size: -
D: -
DNA: TGCGCCAGCAGCCAAGATCTGGGGGGCTCGGGCACAGATACGCAGTATTTT
CDR3: CASSQDLGGSGTDTQYF

J: TRBJ1-1
V: TRBV7-8
size: -
D: -
DNA: TGTGCCAGCAGCTTAGGATCGGTGAGGAACACTGAAGCTTTCTTT
CDR3: CASSLGSVRNTEAFF

J: TRBJ1-1
V: TRBV6-1
size: many
D: -
DNA: TGTGCCAGCGCTGCTCCAGGGAAAGCTTTCTTT
CDR3: CASAAPGKAFF

J: TRBJ2-5
V: TRBV19
size: -
D: -
DNA: TGTGCCAGTAGTAGGGGTGTGCAGGAGACCCAGTACTTC
CDR3: CASSRGVQETQYF

J: TRBJ2-7
V: TRBV19
size: -
D: TRBD2
DNA: TGTGCCAGTAGCCCCCCGGGACTAGCGGACTACGAGCAGTACTTC
CDR3: CASSPPGLADYEQYF

J: TRBJ1-4
V: TRBV6-1
size: -
D: TRBD1
DNA: TGTGCCAGCAGTGAACGGGTGGCAGGGGGCTACGGATTCGCCGGCGCAACTTATGAAAAACTGTTTTTT
CDR3: CASSERVAGGYGFAGATYEKLFF

J: TRBJ2-5
V: TRBV11-1
size: -
D: -
DNA: TGTGCCAGCAGTCGGGGGAGGGAGACCCAGTACTTC
CDR3: CASSRGRETQYF

J: TRBJ2-3
V: TRBV21-1
size: -
D: -
DNA: TGTGCCAGCAGCAAATTGATTCTAGCCCTCCACCCAGATACGCAGTATTTT
CDR3: CASSKLILALHPDTQYF

J: TRBJ2-5
V: TRBV7-7
size: -
D: -
DNA: TGTGCCAGCAGCCAAGGGTTAGCAGGGGTAGGGGAGACCCAGTACTTC
CDR3: CASSQGLAGVGETQYF

J: TRBJ1-2
V: TRBV28
size: -
D: -
DNA: TGTGCCAGCAGTTTAGTGGCGGCGGGTGGCTACACCTTC
CDR3: CASSLVAAGGYTF

J: TRBJ2-2
V: TRBV7-2
size: -
D: TRBD2
DNA: TGTGCCAGCAGCCAGGGACTAGCGGACACCGGGGAGCTGTTTTTT
CDR3: CASSQGLADTGELFF

J: TRBJ2-2
V: TRBV7-6
size: -
D: TRBD2
DNA: TGTGCCAGCAGCCCTGGGACTAGCGGGATGACCGGGGAGCTGTTTTTT
CDR3: CASSPGTSGMTGELFF

J: TRBJ2-5
V: TRBV30
size: -
D: TRBD1
DNA: TGTGCCTGGAGGGGGACAGGGGGAGCCCAGTACTTC
CDR3: CAWRGTGGAQYF

J: TRBJ2-1
V: TRBV4-2
size: few
D: TRBD2
DNA: TGTGCCAGCAGCCAGACTAGCGGGACTGTCGATGAGCAGTTCTTC
CDR3: CASSQTSGTVDEQFF

J: TRBJ2-1
V: TRBV5-1
size: -
D: -
DNA: TGCGCCAGCAGCTCGGGACCGGAGGCCAATGAGCAGTTCTTC
CDR3: CASSSGPEANEQFF